This TCR beta chain came from a study of blood T cell repertoires in COVID-19. The germline V and J ends were trimmed by 6 bases and 0 bases, with 12 bases remaining between them. Germline V gives CDR1 SNHLY, CDR2 FYNNEI. This CDR3 is built from 15 residues. Original processing notes: Scientists estimated how many nucleated cells there were by amplifying reference gene primers. Some clones are missing from TCRdb's copy, which holds only in-frame ones; the method was immunoSEQ multiplex PCR. The DNA gave D and trimming, while V, J and clone size come from that table. The sample records roughly 300,000 clones, less than 85% being singletons.

This clonotype was obtained from a woman aged 45-59 years who had recovered from COVID-19. The specimen was PBMCs or T cells enriched from blood (not recorded which). This rearrangement joins TRBV2 to TRBJ1-5; D possibly corresponds to TRBD1 (5 bases). The CDR3 sequence is CASRSGLRSNQPQHF. Here the CDR3 DNA reads TGTGCCAGCAGATCGGGACTTCGTAGCAATCAGCCCCAGCATTTT.